These 23 T cell receptor beta chains were sequenced from one sample in a study of blood T cells in healthy people across ages. Together with a sample-barcoded 5' primer, a J-beta primer mix was included in a second PCR lasting roughly 7 to 11 cycles. TCRdb re-analysed the 5' RACE reads in MiXCR, keeping a single row per CDR3 protein. The table has 800,000 to 950,000 distinct CDR3 sequences, 25% to 30% seen once. This same sample was also taken into another study, of T cells of mothers and their children.

Sequencing was carried out using blood. These receptors were taken from a woman aged 40 to 49 in good health.

The rearrangement links TRBV5-1 to TRBJ2-1, with 7 bases fitting TRBD2. CDR3 size: 16 residues. Germline assignment: CDR1 SGHRS and CDR2 YFSETQ. After removal of 0 bases from V and 0 bases from J, the junction contained 3 bases not matched to a gene. As DNA, the CDR3 is TGCGCCAGCAGCTTGGACGGGAGGCACTCCTACAATGAGCAGTTCTTC. Residues: CASSLDGRHSYNEQFF.

This clonotype was found many times. V gene TRBV30 combines with J gene TRBJ2-1; D is perhaps TRBD1 or TRBD2 (6 bases each). The germline gives CDR1 GTSNPN, CDR2 SVGIG (reference sequence). The CDR3 totals 11 residues. The V gene lost 3 bases and the J gene lost 9 bases, with 9 bases spanning the gap. CDR3: CAWSEGGEQFF. The CDR3 nucleotides read TGTGCCTGGAGCGAGGGGGGTGAGCAGTTCTTC.

This clonotype appeared a few times. The chain combines TRBV20-1 with TRBJ2-2; 7 bases align to TRBD2. Trimming took 0 bases from V and 3 from J; bases not matched to a gene: 4. Germline V lookup: CDR1 DFQATT, CDR2 SNEGSKA (reference sequence). CDR3 length: 15 residues. The CDR3 reads CSAREGGKDTGELFF. The CDR3 nucleotides read TGCAGTGCTAGAGAGGGAGGGAAGGACACCGGGGAGCTGTTTTTT.

This clonotype was found a few times. The chain has TRBV12-3 or TRBV12-4 and TRBJ2-1; D is unresolved. The CDR3 is 14 residues long. Deletions cut 5 bases from V and 4 bases from J, with 12 bases between. The CDR3: CASSPLIGYNEQFF. The CDR3 coding sequence is TGTGCCAGCAGTCCCCTGATAGGGTACAATGAGCAGTTCTTC.

CDR3 in amino acids: CASSPYRGQDRERYF. CDR3 bases: TGTGCCAGCAGCCCGTATCGGGGACAAGACAGGGAAAGGTACTTC. V gene TRBV5-4 combines with J gene TRBJ2-4; 7 bases match TRBD1. Germline V gene lookup returns CDR1 SGHNT and CDR2 YYREEE (reference sequence). CDR3 length equals 15 residues. Losses at the gene ends were 4 bases for V and 15 bases for J; bases not matched to a gene: 19. Together with reference TRBV5-4 and TRBJ2-4, the CDR3 gives the full variable domain: ETGVTQSPTHLIKTRGQQVTLRCSSQSGHNTVSWYQQALGQGPQFIFQYYREEENGRGNFPPRFSGLQFPNYSSELNVNALELDDSALYLCASSPYRGQDRERYFGAGTRLSVL.

This clonotype has only a few counts. The chain links TRBV28 to TRBJ1-1; D is uncertain. The V gene's germline CDR1 is MDHEN and CDR2 SYDVKM. Trimming cost V 8 bases and J 1 base, with 17 bases left between them. CDR3 size: 15 residues. Here the CDR3 reads CASRDFGRQNTEAFF. CDR3 in DNA: TGTGCCAGCCGAGACTTTGGACGGCAGAACACTGAAGCTTTCTTT.

This chain uses TRBV5-1 with TRBJ2-4, with D perhaps assigned TRBD1 or TRBD2 (6 bases each). Matching the DNA end better, TRBJ2-7 makes the J call doubtful. CDR3 size: 14 residues. CDR1 and CDR2 from the germline V gene are SGHRS and YFSETQ. Here the CDR3 DNA reads TGCGCCAGCACCCACCCAGGGGAGGAATACGAGCAGTACTTC. This codes for CASTHPGEEYEQYF.

The V call is TRBV28, the J call TRBJ2-7, with a possible D match to TRBD1 (5 bases). In germline, CDR1 is MDHEN, CDR2 SYDVKM. Trimming stripped 6 bases from V and 5 bases from J, with 17 bases between. The length of the CDR3 is 14 residues. Written as DNA, the CDR3 is TGTGCCAGCAGCTATCGTGGACAAAGCAACGAGCAGTACTTC. Translating gives CASSYRGQSNEQYF.

This clonotype was detected many times. The chain joins TRBV28 to TRBJ2-7; tentatively, D is TRBD2 (6 bases). The CDR3 runs 15 residues. Germline values: CDR1 MDHEN, CDR2 SYDVKM. V was shortened by 1 base and J by 0 bases, with 10 bases between the two germline ends. CDR3 loop: CASSLSETSSYEQYF. Here the CDR3 DNA reads TGTGCCAGCAGTTTATCCGAGACTAGCTCCTACGAGCAGTACTTC.

On this clonotype itself: One end of the junction fails to match germline, which may point to a read error. The chain combines TRBV5-1 with TRBJ2-3, with 12 bases matching TRBD2. This CDR3 is 15 amino acids long. Germline V gene data show CDR1 as SGHRS and CDR2 as YFSETQ. The DNA for the CDR3 is TGCGCCAGTAAGAGACTAGCGGGGGATACAGATGCGCAGTATTTT. Translated: CASKRLAGDTDAQYF.

There are a few counts of this clonotype. The V gene is TRBV5-1, the J gene TRBJ1-1; 8 bases are shared with TRBD1. The CDR3 length is 15 residues. Germline V gives CDR1 SGHRS, CDR2 YFSETQ. Trimming removed 1 base from V and 4 bases from J; junction bases left unmatched: 6. CDR3 region: CASSLIQGAGTEAFF. For the CDR3, the DNA is TGCGCCAGCAGCTTGATCCAGGGGGCTGGCACTGAAGCTTTCTTT.

On this clonotype: A much larger clone is a single base away; this may be a read error. V usage is TRBV20-1 and J usage is TRBJ2-3, with a possible D match to TRBD1 (5 bases). Per germline, CDR1 DFQATT and CDR2 SNEGSKA (reference sequence). This CDR3 is 12 amino acids long. CDR3: CSASCRTGTQYF. The CDR3 nucleotides read TGCAGTGCTAGTTGTCGCACAGGTACGCAGTATTTT.

In its sample, this clonotype was seen a few times. The chain has TRBV7-9 and TRBJ2-5; perhaps TRBD1 as D (6 bases). The germline V and J ends were trimmed by 1 base and 5 bases, with 17 bases remaining between them. CDR1 SEHNR and CDR2 FQNEAQ come from the germline V gene (reference sequence). There are 16 residues in the CDR3. The CDR3 coding sequence is TGTGCCAGCAGCTTAGTTTTGGGGGCGCCGGGGGAGACCCAGTACTTC. Translation: CASSLVLGAPGETQYF.

This clonotype has a handful of counts. This sequence joins TRBV7-8 and TRBJ2-1; 8 bases fit TRBD1. This CDR3 contains 14 residues. Germline loops: CDR1 SGHVS, CDR2 FQNEAQ. V lost 5 bases and J lost 5; bases outside the gene matches: 5. The CDR3 sequence is CASSAGQGHNEQFF. CDR3 nucleotides: TGTGCCAGCAGCGCCGGACAGGGTCACAATGAGCAGTTCTTC.

This clonotype showed up many times. The J gene is TRBJ2-4, the V gene TRBV5-1, with D maybe TRBD2 (6 bases). Germline V gene sequence: CDR1 SGHRS, CDR2 YFSETQ. Trimming removed 2 bases from V and 3 bases from J, with 9 bases in between. The CDR3 runs 14 residues. CDR3 region: CASSFGGYKNIQYF. CDR3 in DNA: TGCGCCAGCAGCTTTGGAGGGTACAAAAACATTCAGTACTTC.

V and J are TRBV5-8 and TRBJ2-3; D ambiguous. Germline CDR1 and CDR2: SGHTS and YDEGEE. V was trimmed by 2 bases and J by 2 bases, leaving 9 bases between them. The CDR3 spans 14 residues. CDR3: CASSFRMNTDTQYF. The DNA of the CDR3 is TGTGCCAGCAGCTTTCGGATGAACACAGATACGCAGTATTTT.

This clonotype was seen repeatedly, ten times or more. The chain joins TRBV28 to TRBJ2-1, with a possible D match to TRBD2 (5 bases). Germline V lookup: CDR1 MDHEN, CDR2 SYDVKM. V lost 6 bases, J lost 1 base, and 10 bases lay in between. This CDR3 comprises 14 residues. CDR3: CASRLDPSYNEQFF. The CDR3 coding sequence is TGTGCCAGCAGACTAGATCCTTCCTACAATGAGCAGTTCTTC.

This clonotype was seen repeatedly, ten times or more. The chain employs TRBV6-5 and TRBJ2-5; weak D call: TRBD2 (5 bases). The V end was cut by 3 bases, the J end by 5 bases, with 16 bases between. This CDR3 is 15 amino acids long. The germline V gene has CDR1 MNHEY and CDR2 SVGAGI. This CDR3 is CASSYSGIAEETQYF. The DNA for the CDR3 is TGTGCCAGCAGTTATTCCGGGATAGCCGAGGAGACCCAGTACTTC.

In this sample, this clonotype turned up a few times. J is TRBJ2-7 and V is TRBV28, with D tentatively TRBD1 (6 bases). V lost 3 bases to trimming and J lost 5 bases, with 17 bases between them. Germline-derived CDR1 and CDR2 are MDHEN and SYDVKM. The CDR3 has 15 residues. CDR3 nucleotides: TGTGCCAGCAGTTTTTCCGGGGCAGGGGTGAACGAGCAGTACTTC. Residues: CASSFSGAGVNEQYF.

This clonotype was detected only once. An end of the junction differs from the germline gene, which may be a read error. The V call is TRBV13, the J call TRBJ2-5, with D possibly being TRBD2 (5 bases). Per germline, CDR1 PRHDT and CDR2 FYEKMQ (reference sequence). The CDR3 contains 14 residues. In DNA form, the CDR3 reads TGTGCCGGCAGCTTAGGTCCAGCGGCAGAGACCCAGTACTTC. It encodes CAGSLGPAAETQYF.

V and J are TRBV29-1 and TRBJ1-3; D unclear. This CDR3 has 13 residues. Trimming pared 5 bases from V and 2 bases from J, leaving 10 bases between. Germline V gives CDR1 SQVTM, CDR2 ANQGSEA. The chain's CDR3 is CSVPEGPGNTIYF. DNA of the CDR3: TGCAGCGTTCCTGAGGGTCCTGGAAACACCATATATTTT.

This clonotype was counted between two and nine times. CDR3 nucleotide sequence: TGCAGTGCTAGACCGGGTGAAAAACTGTTTTTT. Residues: CSARPGEKLFF. The chain has TRBV20-1 and TRBJ1-4, with D uncertain. CDR1 and CDR2 (germline): DFQATT, SNEGSKA (reference sequence). The CDR3 length is 11 residues. V gave up 2 bases and J gave up 7 bases, with 5 bases separating them.

As regards this clonotype: One junction end does not reproduce the germline sequence, and a read error may be involved. V is TRBV14 and J is TRBJ1-5, with D possibly TRBD1 on 6 matching bases. Germline V gene data show CDR1 as SGHDN and CDR2 as FVKESK. The CDR3 spans 17 residues. The CDR3 loop reads CASNQARVPGGNQPQHF. CDR3 bases: TGTGCCAGCAACCAAGCTCGGGTCCCAGGGGGCAATCAGCCCCAGCATTTT.